This paragraph covers one T cell receptor (beta chain) sequence. The sample comes from a study of identical twins. The CDR3 is 15 amino acids. V lost 0 bases and J 8 bases, leaving 14 bases between the germline ends. Germline CDR1 reads SGHRS; CDR2 reads YFSETQ. In TCRdb, the 5' RACE reads were re-called with MiXCR into one record per CDR3 protein. Seen here are over 600,000 distinct CDR3 sequences, less than 25% observed once, and the top ten hold approximately 4.3%. These sequences were also reported in another study, on T cells expressing NK-cell markers.

Sequenced: PBMCs. The source is a woman under 30 in good health. V and J are TRBV5-1 and TRBJ1-4, with a tentative D call TRBD1 (5 bases). The CDR3 protein is CASSLGFGTAEKLFF. CDR3 in DNA: TGCGCCAGCAGCTTGGGGTTCGGGACGGCCGAAAAACTGTTTTTT.